This T cell receptor (beta chain) was documented in a study of esophageal squamous cell carcinoma under preoperative chemotherapy. Study summary: TCR repertoires were profiled from both peripheral blood T cells and tumor-infiltrating lymphocytes.

The CDR3 contains 12 residues. V lost 2 bases and J lost 7, with 8 bases in between. Germline assignment: CDR1 WNHNN and CDR2 SYGVQD (reference sequence). Time point meaning: after preoperative PTX-NDP chemotherapy. Patients received paclitaxel-nedaplatin as preoperative chemotherapy before surgery. TCRdb passed the PCR reads through MiXCR, listing each CDR3 protein once. Altogether over 25,000 distinct CDR3 sequences are present, roughly 52% being singletons, with the ten largest covering about 23%. The chain carries TRBV10-1 and TRBJ2-5, with D possibly being TRBD2 (5 bases). This material was acquired from a patient given preoperative chemotherapy. The TCR sequence derives from a human donor with esophageal squamous cell carcinoma. The donor label of this sample is uncertain. CDR3 region: CASSEAGGTQYF. Written as DNA, the CDR3 is TGCGCCAGCAGTGAGGCGGGTGGGACCCAGTACTTC.